Sequencing of this T cell receptor beta chain was carried out in a study of blood T cells in healthy people across ages (dated by TCRdb to the mid-2010s). For the study in its entirety: Template switching captured roughly one uniquely barcoded TCR beta cDNA molecule per two T cells in model experiments. To track age-related changes in TCR beta repertoire diversity, the study relied on deep sequencing normalized with unique cDNA molecular identifiers. Donors were grouped into four age groups: young (average roughly 16 years), middle-aged (roughly 38), aged (over 55) and long-lived (over 80). To avoid experimental bias, donors of different ages were distributed randomly across sequencing lanes. The study analyzed two additional independent replicas of 1 million unique cDNA reads from the same blood draw for two donors, one aged 18 to 29 and one aged 80 or older.

For CDR1 and CDR2, the germline V gene lists SGHTA and FQGTGA. The germline V end is reduced by 4 bases and the J end by 4 bases; junction bases left unmatched: 5. The CDR3 sequence holds 15 residues, the cysteine and phenylalanine included. The CDR3 DNA has 45 bases and is translated from base 1. Systemically healthy Caucasian individuals from Russia, some 38 in total and aged about 6 to 100 years, were included as donors. Each donor gave about 10 milliliters of peripheral blood, drawn into EDTA-treated Vacutainer tubes. Ficoll-Paque density-gradient centrifugation was used to isolate PBMCs, with at least 6.5 million obtained per sample. Trizol reagent was used to extract total RNA from PBMCs, with at least 5.5 micrograms per sample. The percentages of naive CD45RAhigh/CD27high T cells were determined by flow cytometry on a PBMC aliquot from every donor. The research as a whole found: Estimates of total diversity from one million sequenced T cells were regarded as lower bounds and underestimates. Because the CMV infection status of the donors was unknown, age-related changes in expanded clonotypes may potentially have been confounded. There was a strong correlation between observed TCR beta diversity and the percentage of naive T cells measured by flow cytometry. As age increased, observed TCR beta diversity per million T cells dropped in a roughly linear way, and a significant reduction was already evident by age about 40. Compared with the aged group, the long-lived group had more naive CD4+ T cells, fewer expanded clones and increased TCR diversity, a pattern suggesting age selection. Since profiling was done on bulk unsorted PBMCs, naive and antigen-experienced compartments could not be conclusively compared.

Libraries were prepared through 5' RACE. TCRdb names Illumina HiSeq 2500 as the instrument used. The second PCR ran for roughly 7 to 11 cycles and used a J-beta primer mix along with a sample-barcoded 5' primer. Each TCR beta cDNA molecule received a unique molecular identifier from a template-switch 5' adaptor carrying 12 random nucleotides. Each sample yielded at least 2.5 million CDR3-containing paired-end reads. All of the RNA was converted into first-strand cDNA using the Mint cDNA synthesis kit, with a TRBC-specific oligonucleotide serving as the primer. Following uracil-DNA glycosylase treatment, all cDNA underwent a first 18-cycle PCR with the universal primers M1SS and BC2_uni_R. Per the authors' processing: Normalization of each sample was performed by random selection of 1 million high-quality reads, each carrying a distinct molecular identifier. Reads sharing molecular identifiers were discarded rather than binned into consensus sequences. CDR3 identification, clonotype clustering and error correction used MiTCR with a Q25 quality threshold and the strictest error-elimination algorithm. Lower-bound total TCR beta diversity was estimated with a nonparametric unseen species model using Euler transformation. In-frame beta chains were kept once TCRdb had trimmed the public reads at Q25 with fastp and called clones with MiXCR. Every entry covers one CDR3 protein and lists the most common genes and DNA from its rows. Here the V and J calls rest on TCRdb's processing, not on the authors' analysis. This sample is represented by around 800,000 distinct CDR3 sequences; around half of them were singletons. Together, the top ten hold 41% of the sample.

Regarding this clonotype: The antigen it recognizes is unknown. One base away there is no much larger clone; base qualities are not given.

The origin of this receptor is a man older than 75 in good health. Sequencing input: blood. Recombination connected TRBV7-3 to TRBJ2-2; TRBD1 lines up with 8 middle nucleotides. The CDR3: CASSSRGQSTGELFF. The DNA sequence follows: TGTGCCAGCAGCTCCAGGGGGCAAAGCACCGGGGAGCTGTTTTTT.